This T cell receptor (beta chain) is drawn from a study of a mutant IDH1 vaccine in newly diagnosed glioma. Measured with immunoSEQ multiplex PCR; TCRdb has only the in-frame clones, and not every one. The repertoire holds roughly 130,000 clones, with about 80% as singletons. Time point indicated: week 11, during vaccination. Every vaccine dose comprised 300 ug of mutant IDH1 20-mer peptide plus topical imiquimod. The CDR3 is 16 residues long. V was clipped by 4 bases and J by 1 base, with 15 bases between them. Germline lookup yields CDR1 SGHDT and CDR2 YYEEEE. In regard to this clone: Its antigen is still unknown.

The source is a man aged 40-55 years with glioma. The chain is built from TRBV5-6 and TRBJ1-5; possibly TRBD1 for D (5 bases). The sample in question was PBMCs, obtained from a glioma patient whose treatment included an IDH1 peptide vaccine. In DNA form, the CDR3 reads TGTGCCAGCAGCATATGGGGGGGACCGAGCAATCAGCCCCAGCATTTT. Translated, it gives CASSIWGGPSNQPQHF.